The T cell receptor (beta chain) under discussion was sequenced for a study of Ad26.COV2.S vaccination and SARS-CoV-2 variants. Study outcomes and limitations: It was found that vaccine and placebo recipients had similar non-spike TCR breadth. Vaccine recipients posted higher spike-specific TCR breadth than their placebo counterparts. Analyses that measured TCR breadth and depth may have underestimated total T cell responses. Substantial post-vaccination breadth of spike-specific CD8+ and CD4+ T cell responses was reported.

The protocol was immunoSEQ multiplex PCR, while the TCRdb copy is restricted to in-frame clones and leaves out a portion. There are some 190,000 clones in the sample; roughly 87% occur only once, and over 4.5% lies in the top ten. Points on this clone: Its specificity is unknown.

This CDR3 comprises 14 residues. Germline V gene data show CDR1 as MNHEY and CDR2 as SVGAGI. Trimming shortened V by 1 base and J by 4 bases, and 7 bases separated the two germline ends. The material was peripheral blood, obtained after recovery from COVID-19. This rearrangement joins TRBV6-5 to TRBJ2-2; D ambiguous. The source of this sequence is a human donor who had recovered from COVID-19. CDR3: CASSYFRSTGELFF. The CDR3 nucleotides read TGTGCCAGCAGTTACTTTAGAAGCACCGGGGAGCTGTTTTTT.